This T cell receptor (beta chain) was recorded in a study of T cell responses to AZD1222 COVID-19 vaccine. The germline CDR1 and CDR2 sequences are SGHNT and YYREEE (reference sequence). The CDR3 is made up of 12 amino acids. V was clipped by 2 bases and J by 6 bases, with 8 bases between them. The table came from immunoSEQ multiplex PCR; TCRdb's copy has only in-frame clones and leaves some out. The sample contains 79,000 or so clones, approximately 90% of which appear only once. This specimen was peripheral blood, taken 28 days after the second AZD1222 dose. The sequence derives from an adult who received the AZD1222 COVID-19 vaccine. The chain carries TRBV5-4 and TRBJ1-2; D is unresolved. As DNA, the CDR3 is TGTGCCAGCAGCTTAGGTCAGAATGGCTACACCTTC. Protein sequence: CASSLGQNGYTF.